This TCR beta chain originates from a study of glioma-infiltrating T cells. Trimming took 4 bases from V and 8 from J, leaving 8 bases between them. This CDR3 is 11 amino acids long. Remarks on this clonotype: The antigen is not known.

Using RNA template, CDR3s of TCR alpha and beta were amplified with iRepertoire arm-PCR. TCRdb ran MiXCR on the multiplex PCR reads and lists one entry per CDR3 protein. The table lists about 140,000 distinct CDR3 sequences, about two fifths of them singletons, with about 18% in the top ten. General study findings and limits: Above-expected tissue-blood divergence occurred in all gliomas, most in low-grade ones.

The chain carries TRBV12-3 or TRBV12-4 and TRBJ1-2; no reliable D call. Material: glioma tissue, nonneoplastic brain tissue, or PBMCs (not recorded which). This TCR derives from a human donor with low-grade glioma or glioblastoma, undergoing nonglioma brain surgery, or in good health (not recorded which). CDR3 residues: CASSWSMGYTF. CDR3 bases: TGTGCCAGCAGTTGGTCTATGGGCTACACCTTC.